A single sample gave rise to the 27 T cell receptor beta chains below, sequenced in a study of radiotherapy plus CTLA-4 blockade in lung cancer. Sequencing was performed with immunoSEQ multiplex PCR; in TCRdb, only in-frame clones are kept and a portion is missing. Seen here are about 45,000 clones, 63% observed once, and the top ten hold under 20%. The sample here was peripheral blood, taken from a patient treated with radiotherapy plus ipilimumab. All receptors derive from a human donor with non-small cell lung cancer who had a partial response to radiotherapy plus ipilimumab.

This clone was seen a handful of times. J is TRBJ2-1 and V is TRBV7-9; D might be TRBD1 (6 bases). CDR3 length equals 15 residues. Trimming took 3 bases from V and 4 from J, leaving 13 bases between them. Germline V CDR1 and CDR2: SEHNR, FQNEAQ (reference sequence). CDR3 DNA sequence: TGTGCCAGCAGCTTTGGTGCCCAGGGGTACAATGAGCAGTTCTTC. It specifies CASSFGAQGYNEQFF. The full variable domain, its missing parts supplied by reference TRBV7-9 and TRBJ2-1, is DTGVSQNPRHKITKRGQNVTFRCDPISEHNRLYWYRQTLGQGPEFLTYFQNEAQLEKSRLLSDRFSAERPKGSFSTLEIQRTEQGDSAMYLCASSFGAQGYNEQFFGPGTRLTVL.

The rearrangement uses TRBV9 and TRBJ2-2; D is unresolved. Trimming took 4 bases from V and 9 from J, leaving 7 bases between them. Germline V gives CDR1 SGDLS, CDR2 YYNGEE. The CDR3 consists of 11 residues. The CDR3 DNA follows: TGTGCCAGCAGCCCCGAGCGGGAGCTGTTTTTT. This gives the protein CASSPERELFF.

The chain joins TRBV7-2 to TRBJ1-1; 7 positions match TRBD1. The CDR3 runs to 16 residues. The junction had 15 bases not matched to a gene; V was cut back by 5 bases and J by 6 bases. In germline, CDR1 is SGHTA, CDR2 FQGNSA. In DNA form, the CDR3 reads TGTGCCAGCAGCCTACGGGACAGAGGTATAATTTCTGAAGCTTTCTTT. Encoded protein: CASSLRDRGIISEAFF.

This clone has only a few counts. The gene calls are TRBV6-5 and TRBJ1-2; D is perhaps TRBD1 (5 bases). This CDR3 has 13 amino acids. In germline, CDR1 is MNHEY, CDR2 SVGAGI. Trimming removed 6 bases at V and 6 bases at J, with 14 bases between. Here the CDR3 DNA reads TGTGCCAGCAGCCCCCCTTGGGGGGATGGCTACACCTTC. Translation gives CASSPPWGDGYTF.

This sequence joins TRBV2 and TRBJ2-3, with 11 bases identical to TRBD1. Germline V gene data show CDR1 as SNHLY and CDR2 as FYNNEI. The CDR3 extends over 15 amino acids. Trimming at V came to 2 bases and at J to 4 bases, leaving 2 bases not matched to a gene. CDR3 sequence (DNA): TGTGCCAGCAGTGAACAGGGACAGGGGGCAGATACGCAGTATTTT. Encoded protein: CASSEQGQGADTQYF.

The chain links TRBV7-2 to TRBJ2-7; 12 nucleotides agree with TRBD2. This CDR3 spans 19 amino acids. With V trimmed by 4 bases and J by 3 bases, 16 bases remained unmatched. The germline V gene has CDR1 SGHTA and CDR2 FQGNSA. CDR3 region: CASSWVGLAGLAPDYEQYF. The CDR3, as DNA: TGTGCCAGCAGCTGGGTAGGACTAGCGGGGCTGGCCCCGGACTACGAGCAGTACTTC.

This clone has only one observation. The rearrangement uses TRBV9 and TRBJ2-1; no clear D gene. The CDR3 is 13 amino acids. V was pared by 2 bases and J by 5 bases, with 8 bases between. In germline, CDR1 is SGDLS, CDR2 YYNGEE. CDR3 in DNA: TGTGCCAGCAGCGTGCGGTGGGACAATGAGCAGTTCTTC. The encoded protein is CASSVRWDNEQFF.

This chain connects TRBV30 to TRBJ2-3; TRBD2 matches 7 bases. The length of the CDR3 is 13 residues. V lost 3 bases to trimming and J lost 4 bases; unmatched junction nucleotides: 4. Per the germline V gene, CDR1 is GTSNPN and CDR2 is SVGIG (reference sequence). In DNA form, the CDR3 reads TGTGCCTGGAGGGGGGGGGTGGCAGATACGCAGTATTTT. Translation gives CAWRGGVADTQYF.

This clone was counted between two and nine times. The V and J genes are TRBV7-3 and TRBJ2-1; 7 nucleotides line up with TRBD2. CDR1 and CDR2 from the germline V gene are SGHTA and FQGTGA. CDR3 length: 13 amino acids. Losses at the gene ends were 8 bases for V and 4 bases for J; bases not matched to a gene: 5. The chain's CDR3 is CASSYGGYNEQFF. As DNA, the CDR3 is TGTGCCAGCTCCTACGGGGGGTACAATGAGCAGTTCTTC.

The genes are TRBV5-1 and TRBJ2-5; D perhaps matches TRBD2 (5 bases). The length of the CDR3 is 15 residues. Trimming removed 4 bases from V and 6 bases from J, with 19 bases in between. Looked up from germline, CDR1 is SGHRS and CDR2 is YFSETQ. CDR3 in DNA: TGCGCCAGCAGCCCGTCATGGGGTAGCGCGCAGACCCAGTACTTC. Translation gives CASSPSWGSAQTQYF. The variable domain in full, with the rest retrieved from reference TRBV5-1 and TRBJ2-5, is KAGVTQTPRYLIKTRGQQVTLSCSPISGHRSVSWYQQTPGQGLQFLFEYFSETQRNKGNFPGRFSGRQFSNSRSEMNVSTLELGDSALYLCASSPSWGSAQTQYFGPGTRLLVL.

The genes are TRBV6-6 and TRBJ1-1, with TRBD1 as a possible D gene (5 bases). CDR1 and CDR2 from the germline V gene are MNHNY and SVGAGI (reference sequence). This CDR3 is 13 amino acids long. Trimming pared 6 bases from V and 1 base from J, leaving 9 bases between. This CDR3 is CASRWGENTEAFF. As DNA, the CDR3 is TGTGCCAGCAGATGGGGGGAGAACACTGAAGCTTTCTTT.

DNA of the CDR3: TGTGCCAGCTCACCAGGGGTGGCAGCGGCGGCACCCCTCCACTTT. Its protein is CASSPGVAAAAPLHF. The J gene is TRBJ1-6, the V gene TRBV18; D ambiguous. V lost 2 bases and J lost 11, with 16 bases in between. Germline V gene sequence: CDR1 KGHSH, CDR2 LQKENI. This CDR3 has 15 amino acids.

This chain uses TRBV7-8 with TRBJ1-2; 8 bases line up with TRBD1. V trimming: 1 base; J trimming: 5 bases; junction bases outside the gene matches: 9. Per germline, CDR1 SGHVS and CDR2 FQNEAQ. This CDR3 is built from 16 residues. The CDR3 coding sequence is TGTGCCAGCAGCTTAGGGGGGGCAGGGGGCGTTTATGGCTACACCTTC. Protein product: CASSLGGAGGVYGYTF.

The rearrangement uses TRBV7-9 and TRBJ2-1; 7 bases match TRBD2. CDR3 length: 14 amino acids. CDR1 and CDR2 (germline): SEHNR, FQNEAQ (reference sequence). Trimming took 1 base from V and 6 from J; bases not matched to a gene: 3. The CDR3 bases are TGTGCCAGCAGCTTAGAAGCGGGAATCAATGAGCAGTTCTTC. Amino acid sequence: CASSLEAGINEQFF.

The rearrangement joins TRBV6-5 to TRBJ1-2, with TRBD1 identical over 7 bases. Germline V gives CDR1 MNHEY, CDR2 SVGAGI. This CDR3 comprises 14 residues. V shed 10 bases, J shed 0 bases, and the junction held 8 bases outside the gene matches. The CDR3: CATSQGLANYGYTF. The CDR3 coding sequence is TGTGCCACCTCACAGGGGTTGGCTAACTATGGCTACACCTTC.

The chain couples TRBV5-1 to TRBJ1-6, with TRBD1 identical over 8 bases. From germline, CDR1 is SGHRS and CDR2 YFSETQ. Unmatched junction bases numbered 7, after V lost 4 bases and J lost 7 bases. This CDR3 spans 15 amino acids. The CDR3 region is CASSQSGQGNSPLHF. The CDR3, as DNA: TGCGCCAGCAGCCAATCCGGACAGGGAAATTCACCCCTCCACTTT.

The chain recombines TRBV4-3 with TRBJ2-2; possibly TRBD2 for D (7 bases). Per the germline V gene, CDR1 is LGHNA and CDR2 is YSLEER. This CDR3 contains 18 residues. V lost 4 bases, J lost 4 bases, and 22 bases lay in between. The CDR3 DNA follows: TGCGCCAGCAGCCGTCTCGTAGTGGGGGGGCCGGGCACCGGGGAGCTGTTTTTT. Its translation: CASSRLVVGGPGTGELFF.

The V and J genes are TRBV27 and TRBJ2-3; D not resolved. Germline loops: CDR1 MNHEY, CDR2 SMNVEV (reference sequence). Trimming shortened V by 8 bases and J by 5 bases, and 11 bases separated the two germline ends. The CDR3 is made up of 12 amino acids. For the CDR3, the DNA is TGTGCCAGCTCCATCCGAGGAGATACGCAGTATTTT. It codes for CASSIRGDTQYF.

This clone was picked up one time. V and J are TRBV7-8 and TRBJ1-1; no clear D gene. V lost 3 bases, J lost 3 bases, and 8 bases lay in between. The CDR3 totals 13 residues. The germline V gene encodes CDR1 SGHVS and CDR2 FQNEAQ. CDR3 coding DNA: TGTGCCAGCAGCTTCGGGTCGGACACTGAAGCTTTCTTT. Its translation: CASSFGSDTEAFF. The complete variable domain, with remaining parts taken from reference TRBV7-8 and TRBJ1-1, reads GAGVSQSPRYKVAKRGQDVALRCDPISGHVSLFWYQQALGQGPEFLTYFQNEAQLDKSGLPSDRFFAERPEGSVSTLKIQRTQQEDSAVYLCASSFGSDTEAFFGQGTRLTVV.

Notes on this clone: A much larger clone differs by one base, so this may be a read error. V and J are TRBV5-6 and TRBJ1-5; D is uncertain. Trimming cost V 4 bases and J 3 bases, with 5 bases left between them. This CDR3 contains 12 residues. Germline V gene sequence: CDR1 SGHDT, CDR2 YYEEEE. The CDR3 bases are TGTGCCAGCAGCCTCCCCAATCAGCCCCAGCATTTT. It yields the protein CASSLPNQPQHF.

Concerning this clone itself: Additional DNA sequences in this sample encode the identical CDR3. The rearrangement joins TRBV9 to TRBJ1-3; D not certain. The germline gives CDR1 SGDLS, CDR2 YYNGEE. Trimming stripped 1 base from V and 1 base from J, with 9 bases between. The CDR3 covers 15 residues. The CDR3 loop is CASSVQGGSGNTIYF. Written as DNA, the CDR3 is TGTGCCAGCAGCGTACAAGGAGGGTCTGGAAACACCATATATTTT.

The chain is built from TRBV18 and TRBJ1-1; D is ambiguous. The germline V gene encodes CDR1 KGHSH and CDR2 LQKENI. CDR3 length equals 20 residues. Trimming removed 6 bases from V and 0 bases from J, with 29 bases in between. The CDR3 protein is CASSPKDGRSAAVMNTEAFF. CDR3 nucleotide sequence: TGTGCCAGCTCCCCTAAGGACGGTAGATCGGCAGCGGTGATGAACACTGAAGCTTTCTTT.

In this sample, this clone turned up a few times. The V call is TRBV7-2, the J call TRBJ2-3; TRBD2 aligns across 12 bases. J lost 2 bases, V lost 0 bases, and 12 bases had no gene match. Germline loops: CDR1 SGHTA, CDR2 FQGNSA. The CDR3 is 20 residues long. In DNA form, the CDR3 reads TGTGCCAGCAGCTTAGCTCCCCTGACTAGCGGGAGTTCTCCCACAGATACGCAGTATTTT. Its protein product is CASSLAPLTSGSSPTDTQYF. Filled out from reference TRBV7-2 and TRBJ2-3, the complete variable domain reads GAGVSQSPSNKVTEKGKDVELRCDPISGHTALYWYRQSLGQGLEFLIYFQGNSAPDKSGLPSDRFSAERTGGSVSTLTIQRTQQEDSAVYLCASSLAPLTSGSSPTDTQYFGPGTRLTVL.

J is TRBJ1-2 and V is TRBV27; tentatively, D is TRBD1 (6 bases). V lost 2 bases and J 3 bases, leaving 7 bases between the germline ends. This CDR3 region has 13 residues. The V gene's germline CDR1 is MNHEY and CDR2 SMNVEV (reference sequence). CDR3 bases: TGTGCCAGCAGTTTAACAGGGTACTATGGCTACACCTTC. Translated: CASSLTGYYGYTF.

The CDR3 bases are TGTGCCTGGATCACTGGGGGGACGAACACCGGGGAGCTGTTTTTT. Encoded protein: CAWITGGTNTGELFF. The gene calls are TRBV30 and TRBJ2-2; a weak D match, TRBD2 (6 bases). The germline V gene encodes CDR1 GTSNPN and CDR2 SVGIG (reference sequence). This CDR3 has 15 amino acids. V lost 4 bases and J lost 0, with 12 bases in between.

V gene TRBV6-1 combines with J gene TRBJ1-2; TRBD1 might be the D (5 bases). The V and J ends lost 6 bases and 5 bases respectively, with 16 bases between them. The CDR3 consists of 14 residues. CDR1 is MNHNS, CDR2 SASEGT, per germline. The CDR3 is CASRQAAIGYGYTF. The CDR3 DNA follows: TGTGCCAGCAGACAGGCCGCCATAGGTTATGGCTACACCTTC.

This clone was detected a few times. J is TRBJ1-2 and V is TRBV6-6; 7 bases fit TRBD1. This CDR3 has 12 amino acids. Germline CDR1 and CDR2: MNHNY and SVGAGI (reference sequence). The J segment lost 6 bases and the V segment lost 6 bases, leaving 4 bases of the junction unmatched. In DNA form, the CDR3 reads TGTGCCAGCAGAACAGGGGAGCATGGCTACACCTTC. Encoded protein: CASRTGEHGYTF.